These 27 T cell receptor beta chains originate from one sample sequenced in a study of siplizumab effects on memory and regulatory T cells. Profiling relied on immunoSEQ multiplex PCR, and the TCRdb table lists in-frame clones only, not all of them. Among 90,000 to 120,000 clones, about 93% were seen once, and the ten largest hold roughly 0.64%. The sample taken for sequencing was Tregs sorted from blood. Receptors originate from a human donor in good health.

J is TRBJ1-1 and V is TRBV30, with D unclear. Germline CDR1 GTSNPN, CDR2 SVGIG (reference sequence). The CDR3 spans 16 residues. The V and J ends lost 4 bases and 0 bases respectively, with 18 bases between them. CDR3 protein: CAWMRGWSRMNTEAFF. The CDR3 coding sequence is TGTGCCTGGATGAGAGGTTGGAGTCGCATGAACACTGAAGCTTTCTTT.

The chain employs TRBV2 and TRBJ2-7; D is tentatively TRBD1 or TRBD2 (6 bases each). The germline V and J ends were trimmed by 6 bases and 12 bases, with 27 bases remaining between them. Germline V lookup: CDR1 SNHLY, CDR2 FYNNEI. This CDR3 region has 15 residues. The CDR3 reads CASRARTRGDLYRYF. As DNA, the CDR3 is TGTGCCAGCAGAGCCAGGACAAGGGGGGACTTGTATAGGTACTTC.

The chain combines TRBV5-1 with TRBJ2-1; D might be TRBD1 or TRBD2, each matching 7 bases. The CDR3 has 14 residues. The germline V and J ends were trimmed by 5 bases and 4 bases, with 13 bases remaining between them. CDR1 is SGHRS, CDR2 YFSETQ, per germline. The CDR3 DNA sequence: TGCGCCAGCAGACCAGGGGGGGTATACAATGAGCAGTTCTTC. Translated: CASRPGGVYNEQFF. The full variable domain, with the rest looked up from reference TRBV5-1 and TRBJ2-1, is KAGVTQTPRYLIKTRGQQVTLSCSPISGHRSVSWYQQTPGQGLQFLFEYFSETQRNKGNFPGRFSGRQFSNSRSEMNVSTLELGDSALYLCASRPGGVYNEQFFGPGTRLTVL.

V and J are TRBV19 and TRBJ2-4, with TRBD2 identical over 8 bases. Germline V gene data show CDR1 as LNHDA and CDR2 as SQIVND (reference sequence). The CDR3 runs to 16 residues. The junction had 6 bases not matched to a gene; V was cut back by 3 bases and J by 2 bases. CDR3 sequence reads: CASSITGGLPKNIQYF. Here the CDR3 DNA reads TGTGCCAGTAGTATCACGGGAGGGTTGCCCAAAAACATTCAGTACTTC.

The J gene is TRBJ2-3, the V gene TRBV10-3, with TRBD1 matching 8 bases. The junction had 2 bases not matched to a gene; V was cut back by 3 bases and J by 3 bases. CDR1 is ENHRY, CDR2 SYGVKD, per germline. This CDR3 spans 14 amino acids. This CDR3 reads CAISETGGTDTQYF. The CDR3 DNA sequence: TGTGCCATCAGTGAAACAGGGGGGACAGATACGCAGTATTTT.

This chain links TRBV19 with TRBJ1-5; D is unclear. The CDR3 is 16 residues long. Trimming took 7 bases from V and 0 from J, leaving 16 bases between them. Germline CDR1 is LNHDA and CDR2 is SQIVND (reference sequence). The CDR3 DNA follows: TGTGCCAGTACGCCAAGTGGCGGGTATAGCAATCAGCCCCAGCATTTT. It codes for CASTPSGGYSNQPQHF.

This chain uses TRBV9 with TRBJ2-2; D gene uncertain. Trimming left V 3 bases short and J 0 bases short, with 6 bases between. Looked up from germline, CDR1 is SGDLS and CDR2 is YYNGEE. The CDR3 runs 14 residues. CDR3 in amino acids: CASSGTANTGELFF. The CDR3 coding sequence is TGTGCCAGCAGCGGTACAGCGAACACCGGGGAGCTGTTTTTT.

J is TRBJ2-2 and V is TRBV5-1, with D perhaps matching TRBD1 (6 bases). V lost 2 bases to trimming and J lost 4 bases, with 15 bases between them. CDR1 SGHRS and CDR2 YFSETQ come from the germline V gene. CDR3 length: 16 amino acids. The CDR3, as DNA: TGCGCCAGCAGCTTAGGTGGGGGCGCGGGCACCGGGGAGCTGTTTTTT. This translates into CASSLGGGAGTGELFF.

Here the CDR3 DNA reads TGTGCCACCAGCAGGTTACCAGCGGGAAGCTCAGATACGCAGTATTTT. Its protein is CATSRLPAGSSDTQYF. V is TRBV15 and J is TRBJ2-3, with TRBD2 identical over 7 bases. The CDR3 contains 16 residues. CDR1 is LNHNV and CDR2 is YYDKDF in the germline V gene (reference sequence). V trimming: 3 bases; J trimming: 4 bases; junction bases outside the gene matches: 10.

This clone is a singleton in its sample. The chain is built from TRBV20-1 and TRBJ1-2, with D tentatively TRBD1 (5 bases). V lost 4 bases to trimming and J lost 8 bases, with 11 bases between them. Germline CDR1 and CDR2: DFQATT and SNEGSKA (reference sequence). This CDR3 spans 11 amino acids. The CDR3: CSATGTWGYTF. The CDR3 DNA follows: TGCAGTGCTACAGGGACGTGGGGCTACACCTTC.

The rearrangement links TRBV27 to TRBJ2-5; D is uncertain. The germline V and J ends were trimmed by 6 bases and 1 base, with 12 bases remaining between them. CDR3 length equals 14 residues. The germline V gene has CDR1 MNHEY and CDR2 SMNVEV (reference sequence). The CDR3 sequence is CASSAAAGQETQYF. Here the CDR3 DNA reads TGTGCCAGCAGCGCCGCGGCAGGCCAAGAGACCCAGTACTTC.

The chain joins TRBV11-3 to TRBJ2-2; 8 positions match TRBD2. J gave up 6 bases and V 3 bases, and 9 bases lay outside the gene matches. The CDR3 has 16 amino acids. CDR1 and CDR2 (germline): SGHNT, YENEEA. In DNA form, the CDR3 reads TGTGCCAGCAGCTTGGGTAGCGGGATGGTTCCCGGGGAGCTGTTTTTT. Protein: CASSLGSGMVPGELFF.

The rearrangement joins TRBV5-1 to TRBJ1-2; no clear D. V was shortened by 7 bases and J by 3 bases, with 19 bases between the two germline ends. The CDR3 extends over 15 amino acids. CDR1 and CDR2 from the germline V gene are SGHRS and YFSETQ. The CDR3, as DNA: TGCGCCAGCTACGCTGGGCGGGGAGAAGACTATGGCTACACCTTC. Its translation: CASYAGRGEDYGYTF. The complete variable domain, with remaining parts taken from reference TRBV5-1 and TRBJ1-2, reads KAGVTQTPRYLIKTRGQQVTLSCSPISGHRSVSWYQQTPGQGLQFLFEYFSETQRNKGNFPGRFSGRQFSNSRSEMNVSTLELGDSALYLCASYAGRGEDYGYTFGSGTRLTVV.

J is TRBJ1-4 and V is TRBV29-1; the match to TRBD1 covers 9 bases. CDR3 length: 14 residues. Losses at the gene ends were 4 bases for V and 0 bases for J; bases not matched to a gene: 0. Germline V CDR1 and CDR2: SQVTM, ANQGSEA. The CDR3, as DNA: TGCAGCGTTGGACAGGGGGCAACTAATGAAAAACTGTTTTTT. This encodes CSVGQGATNEKLFF.

This clone has just one count. The J gene is TRBJ2-7, the V gene TRBV9; TRBD2 matches at 8 bases. CDR1 is SGDLS, CDR2 YYNGEE, per germline. This CDR3 is 15 amino acids long. With 0 bases clipped from V and 5 bases from J, the junction kept 7 bases outside the gene matches. The CDR3 DNA follows: TGTGCCAGCAGCGTAGCGGGAGGGCCAACTAACGAGCAGTACTTC. Translating gives CASSVAGGPTNEQYF. The whole variable domain, remainder taken from reference TRBV9 and TRBJ2-7, is DSGVTQTPKHLITATGQRVTLRCSPRSGDLSVYWYQQSLDQGLQFLIQYYNGEERAKGNILERFSAQQFPDLHSELNLSSLELGDSALYFCASSVAGGPTNEQYFGPGTRLTVT.

The table lists this clone with a few counts. The chain couples TRBV11-2 to TRBJ2-1, with 8 positions matching TRBD2. The germline V gene encodes CDR1 SGHAT and CDR2 FQNNGV. The CDR3 consists of 17 residues. With V trimmed by 0 bases and J by 8 bases, 12 bases remained unmatched. The CDR3 sequence is CASSLDEAGGGFDEQFF. The CDR3 nucleotides are TGTGCCAGCAGCTTAGATGAGGCGGGAGGCGGTTTCGATGAGCAGTTCTTC.

The V call is TRBV27, the J call TRBJ1-1; D remains unclear. The CDR3 has 14 amino acids. Trimming left V 6 bases short and J 1 base short, with 12 bases between. Germline assignment: CDR1 MNHEY and CDR2 SMNVEV (reference sequence). The CDR3 bases are TGTGCCAGCAGAAACCGGCCCGCGAACACTGAAGCTTTCTTT. Residues: CASRNRPANTEAFF.

The rearrangement joins TRBV7-9 to TRBJ2-3, with 9 nucleotides matching TRBD2. The CDR3 is made up of 15 amino acids. Trimming at V came to 0 bases and at J to 6 bases, leaving 4 bases not matched to a gene. The germline V gene encodes CDR1 SEHNR and CDR2 FQNEAQ (reference sequence). The CDR3 sequence is CASSLAASGKDTQYF. CDR3 DNA sequence: TGTGCCAGCAGCTTAGCGGCTAGCGGGAAGGATACGCAGTATTTT.

This clone was detected a few times. This chain joins TRBV7-9 and TRBJ1-1; D gene unclear. There are 14 residues in the CDR3. CDR1 and CDR2 (germline): SEHNR, FQNEAQ (reference sequence). Deletions cut 5 bases from V and 4 bases from J, with 14 bases between. CDR3 sequence (DNA): TGTGCCAGCAGCACCGCAGGAGTCAGCACTGAAGCTTTCTTT. Its translation: CASSTAGVSTEAFF.

The rearrangement uses TRBV29-1 and TRBJ2-7, with no clear D. Trimming stripped 6 bases from V and 2 bases from J, with 11 bases between. From germline, CDR1 is SQVTM and CDR2 ANQGSEA. The CDR3 consists of 12 residues. CDR3 bases: TGCAGCGTAAAGATGGTCACCTACGAGCAGTACTTC. Translated: CSVKMVTYEQYF.

This sequence joins TRBV5-4 and TRBJ2-5; D ambiguous. Germline V CDR1 and CDR2: SGHNT, YYREEE (reference sequence). The CDR3 has 12 residues. V gave up 5 bases and J gave up 4 bases, with 9 bases separating them. The CDR3 bases are TGTGCCAGCAGTACTACTGGAGAGACCCAGTACTTC. Its translation: CASSTTGETQYF.

V gene TRBV6-5 combines with J gene TRBJ2-1; 8 bases agree with TRBD1. The CDR3 length is 15 residues. The germline V gene has CDR1 MNHEY and CDR2 SVGAGI. Germline trimming cut 0 bases from V and 4 bases from J; bases unmatched to any gene: 2. The DNA for the CDR3 is TGTGCCAGCAGTTACTCGAGGGACAGGTACAATGAGCAGTTCTTC. Its translation is CASSYSRDRYNEQFF.

The chain's CDR3 is CASSRTSGTGEISKNIQYF. DNA for the CDR3: TGTGCCAGCTCTCGTACATCCGGGACAGGGGAAATTTCCAAAAACATTCAGTACTTC. The chain carries TRBV18 and TRBJ2-4; 10 nucleotides line up with TRBD1. Germline V lookup: CDR1 KGHSH, CDR2 LQKENI. With 6 bases clipped from V and 2 bases from J, the junction kept 16 bases outside the gene matches. This CDR3 has 19 residues.

Turning to this clone: Other DNA sequences within the sample encode an identical CDR3. This chain links TRBV5-1 with TRBJ2-7; D may correspond to TRBD1 or TRBD2 (5 bases each). V lost 1 base, J lost 5 bases, and 10 bases lay in between. There are 13 residues in the CDR3. In germline, CDR1 is SGHRS, CDR2 YFSETQ. CDR3 coding DNA: TGCGCCAGCAGCTTGATTCGGGGCCACGAGCAGTACTTC. Protein: CASSLIRGHEQYF.

The J gene is TRBJ1-2, the V gene TRBV9; no clear D gene. Trimming stripped 2 bases from V and 8 bases from J, with 10 bases between. Germline V gene data show CDR1 as SGDLS and CDR2 as YYNGEE. The CDR3 has 12 residues. CDR3 bases: TGTGCCAGCAGCGTGGGCTATGGGGGCTACACCTTC. Encoded protein: CASSVGYGGYTF.

The chain couples TRBV11-3 to TRBJ2-1; possible D gene TRBD2, 7 bases. CDR3 length: 14 amino acids. Germline CDR1 and CDR2: SGHNT and YENEEA. V was cut by 5 bases and J by 9 bases, with 17 bases left in between. For the CDR3, the DNA is TGTGCCAGCAGCCAAGGTTCGGGGGGCGGTGAGCAGTTCTTC. This sequence encodes CASSQGSGGGEQFF.

A single count supports this clone. This chain connects TRBV4-2 to TRBJ1-5; tentatively, D is TRBD1 (5 bases). Germline assignment: CDR1 LGHNA and CDR2 YNFKEQ. Deletions cut 0 bases from V and 7 bases from J, with 10 bases between. This CDR3 region has 14 residues. CDR3: CASSQESRAQPQHF. Written as DNA, the CDR3 is TGTGCCAGCAGCCAAGAGAGCAGGGCCCAGCCCCAGCATTTT.